This T cell receptor beta chain was captured in a study of shared T cell receptors in the human thymus. Assay used: immunoSEQ multiplex PCR; TCRdb lists only in-frame clones, some missing. Of about 730,000 clones in the sample, approximately 85% were seen once. V lost 5 bases to trimming and J lost 6 bases, with 25 bases between them. CDR1 and CDR2 (germline): LGHNT, FRNRAP. The length of the CDR3 is 17 residues. The sample holds one count of this clone. This same sample was also part of a study on human thymus T cells. As that report states: Corrective heart surgery yielded the resections from which the thymus tissue came. An apparent bias in V and J gene usage was seen in thymic and blood repertoires. The related literature has documented a marked overlap of thymic repertoires among unrelated individuals.

Sequencing was done on a sample of thymocytes. The sequence was collected from a girl younger than two with a congenital heart defect. The V call is TRBV12-5, the J call TRBJ1-2, with D perhaps TRBD1 (5 bases). For the CDR3, the DNA is TGTGCTAGTGGTCCCTGGTCCCCCCGGGCAGGGAGGCATGGCTACACCTTC. Translating it yields CASGPWSPRAGRHGYTF.